The clone carrying this T cell receptor (beta chain) was picked up a small number of times. MiXCR, run by TCRdb on the 5' RACE reads, gives a single entry per CDR3 protein. The table lists about 350,000 distinct CDR3 sequences, about 8.3% of them singletons. The entry originates in a study of T cells after yellow fever vaccination. The length of the CDR3 is 14 residues. CDR1 SGHKS and CDR2 YYEKEE come from the germline V gene (reference sequence). The junction had 2 bases not matched to a gene; V was cut back by 1 base and J by 3 bases. This TCR came from a young man who received the YFV17D yellow fever vaccine. The starting material was PBMCs, obtained 45 days after the first yellow fever vaccination. The chain employs TRBV5-5 and TRBJ2-3; 7 bases map to TRBD1. The CDR3 spells CASSLPRGTDTQYF. CDR3 nucleotides: TGTGCCAGCAGCTTGCCCAGGGGGACAGATACGCAGTATTTT.